Listed here are 28 T cell receptor beta chains from one sample, sequenced in a study of shared clonotypes between healthy human individuals. Measured with immunoSEQ multiplex PCR; TCRdb has only the in-frame clones, and not every one. The sample contains roughly 1,500,000 clones, approximately 98% of which appear only once. Sequencing used naive CD4+ T cells sorted from blood. As for subset: CD45RA+ positively selected. All receptors derive from a man aged 25 to 45 in good health.

Here the CDR3 DNA reads TGTGCCAGCAGTGCAGAAACTGGAAACACCATATATTTT. Protein: CASSAETGNTIYF. The rearrangement joins TRBV6-1 to TRBJ1-3; D ambiguous. Germline CDR1 is MNHNS and CDR2 is SASEGT. The CDR3 consists of 13 residues. Trimming cost V 4 bases and J 2 bases, with 6 bases left between them.

CDR3 nucleotides: TGTGCCAGCTCACCACTATCCGGGACAGGGGGCGAAAAACTGTTTTTT. Its protein is CASSPLSGTGGEKLFF. The chain joins TRBV18 to TRBJ1-4; 12 bases are shared with TRBD1. Germline loops: CDR1 KGHSH, CDR2 LQKENI. The length of the CDR3 is 16 residues. V lost 1 base and J lost 8; bases outside the gene matches: 5.

The V call is TRBV7-6, the J call TRBJ2-7; D is uncertain. This CDR3 has 14 residues. The germline CDR1 and CDR2 sequences are SGHVS and FNYEAQ. V dropped 5 bases and J dropped 0 bases, with 11 bases sitting between them. CDR3 nucleotide sequence: TGTGCCAGCAGCCCCGGGTATCTCTCCTACGAGCAGTACTTC. It is translated as CASSPGYLSYEQYF.

This chain connects TRBV12-2 to TRBJ2-2; TRBD1, as called in the table, went unchecked against the DNA. TRBV12-2 is listed as a pseudogene. The CDR3 is made up of 14 amino acids. CDR3: CASRPTWATGELFF. The DNA for the CDR3 is TGTGCAAGTCGCCCTACGTGGGCTACCGGGGAGCTGTTTTTT.

The CDR3: CASSVVPSANEQFF. The CDR3 coding sequence is TGTGCCAGCAGCGTAGTACCTAGCGCCAATGAGCAGTTCTTC. This chain connects TRBV9 to TRBJ2-1, with D maybe TRBD2 (6 bases). Trimming left V 0 bases short and J 6 bases short, with 10 bases between. The length of the CDR3 is 14 residues. Germline V gene lookup returns CDR1 SGDLS and CDR2 YYNGEE.

V gene TRBV9 combines with J gene TRBJ1-4; the match to TRBD1 covers 8 bases. Unmatched junction bases numbered 2, after V lost 3 bases and J lost 1 base. Germline CDR1 reads SGDLS; CDR2 reads YYNGEE. The CDR3 loop spans 15 amino acids. CDR3: CASSDGQGTNEKLFF. CDR3 coding DNA: TGTGCCAGCAGCGACGGACAGGGAACTAATGAAAAACTGTTTTTT.

J is TRBJ2-5 and V is TRBV2; possibly TRBD2 for D (5 bases). Germline V gene lookup returns CDR1 SNHLY and CDR2 FYNNEI. This CDR3 contains 13 residues. Trimming removed 5 bases at V and 1 base at J, with 8 bases between. The CDR3 reads CASSQEAQETQYF. The DNA of the CDR3 is TGTGCCAGCAGTCAGGAGGCCCAAGAGACCCAGTACTTC.

The rearrangement uses TRBV15 and TRBJ2-6, with 12 nucleotides matching TRBD2. Losses at the gene ends were 0 bases for V and 4 bases for J; bases not matched to a gene: 7. This CDR3 is 19 amino acids long. Germline assignment: CDR1 LNHNV and CDR2 YYDKDF (reference sequence). CDR3 sequence (DNA): TGTGCCACCAGCAGAGAGTGGCTAGCGGGAGGGTCCGGGGCCAACGTCCTGACTTTC. This encodes CATSREWLAGGSGANVLTF.

The rearrangement uses TRBV11-3 and TRBJ2-5; tentatively, D is TRBD1 (6 bases). V was shortened by 5 bases and J by 2 bases, with 21 bases between the two germline ends. CDR1 is SGHNT, CDR2 YENEEA, per germline. The CDR3 is 17 residues long. The CDR3 DNA is TGTGCCAGCAGCCCCGGGACGAAGGGGGTGAGTCAAGAGACCCAGTACTTC. It yields the protein CASSPGTKGVSQETQYF.

The rearrangement uses TRBV5-1 and TRBJ2-7; possibly TRBD1 or TRBD2 for D (6 bases each). CDR1 SGHRS and CDR2 YFSETQ come from the germline V gene. The CDR3 contains 15 residues. Trimming stripped 0 bases from V and 3 bases from J, with 13 bases between. CDR3 nucleotide sequence: TGCGCCAGCAGCTTGGCCGTAGGGGGGATCTACGAGCAGTACTTC. Its protein product is CASSLAVGGIYEQYF.

Note on this clone: This sample also contains other DNA sequences that code for the same CDR3. The J gene is TRBJ2-1, the V gene TRBV15; 16 bases agree with TRBD2. Germline loops: CDR1 LNHNV, CDR2 YYDKDF (reference sequence). The CDR3 extends over 16 amino acids. Trimming at V came to 5 bases and at J to 10 bases, leaving 8 bases not matched to a gene. The CDR3 nucleotides read TGTGCCACCAGCCGAGGGACTAGCGGGAGGGGTAACGAGCAGTTCTTC. Residues: CATSRGTSGRGNEQFF.

This chain joins TRBV29-1 and TRBJ2-5, with D unresolved. V was shortened by 2 bases and J by 10 bases, with 14 bases between the two germline ends. CDR1 SQVTM and CDR2 ANQGSEA come from the germline V gene. This CDR3 comprises 12 residues. The CDR3 protein is CSVERQVADQYF. DNA for the CDR3: TGCAGCGTTGAACGTCAGGTGGCGGACCAGTACTTC.

V and J are TRBV7-9 and TRBJ2-2; D not resolved. CDR3 length equals 13 residues. V was pared by 9 bases and J by 6 bases, with 14 bases between. Germline assignment: CDR1 SEHNR and CDR2 FQNEAQ (reference sequence). In DNA form, the CDR3 reads TGTGCCAGTATTCAAATAATGGCCGGGGAGCTGTTTTTT. It yields the protein CASIQIMAGELFF. Variable domain in full (rest from reference TRBV7-9 and TRBJ2-2): DTGVSQNPRHKITKRGQNVTFRCDPISEHNRLYWYRQTLGQGPEFLTYFQNEAQLEKSRLLSDRFSAERPKGSFSTLEIQRTEQGDSAMYLCASIQIMAGELFFGEGSRLTVL.

Points on this clone: One end of the junction fails to match germline, which may point to a read error. The rearrangement links TRBV4-1 to TRBJ1-2, with 10 bases lining up with TRBD1. The length of the CDR3 is 14 residues. Germline V gene lookup returns CDR1 MGHRA and CDR2 YSYEKL. CDR3 in amino acids: CASSPSEGQGSSPF. CDR3 DNA: TGCGCCAGCAGCCCTAGCGAGGGACAGGGGTCCTCCCCCTTC.

The rearrangement links TRBV4-3 to TRBJ1-1; the D gene is possibly TRBD1 (5 bases). Trimming removed 1 base from V and 11 bases from J, with 14 bases in between. Germline values: CDR1 LGHNA, CDR2 YSLEER. The CDR3 totals 13 residues. The CDR3, as DNA: TGCGCCAGCAGCCAAGGGGCAGGGAGATTGGCTTTCTTT. Its protein product is CASSQGAGRLAFF.

In DNA form, the CDR3 reads TGTGCCAGCAGCTCCAAGCGGGAGCTATCCTACGAGCAGTACTTC. Translating it yields CASSSKRELSYEQYF. The V gene is TRBV7-8, the J gene TRBJ2-7; 8 bases are a match to TRBD2. CDR1 SGHVS and CDR2 FQNEAQ come from the germline V gene. The CDR3 runs to 15 residues. Unmatched junction bases numbered 6, after V lost 4 bases and J lost 1 base.

The chain has TRBV7-9 and TRBJ2-7; the D gene could be TRBD1 or TRBD2 (5 bases each). Trimming stripped 0 bases from V and 4 bases from J, with 13 bases between. CDR3 length equals 15 residues. The germline CDR1 and CDR2 sequences are SEHNR and FQNEAQ (reference sequence). The CDR3 region is CASSLAGTRVYEQYF. In DNA form, the CDR3 reads TGTGCCAGCAGCTTAGCCGGGACCAGAGTGTACGAGCAGTACTTC.

The J gene is TRBJ1-1, the V gene TRBV5-1, with TRBD1 matching 8 bases. This CDR3 is built from 18 residues. Germline V gene data show CDR1 as SGHRS and CDR2 as YFSETQ. Unmatched junction bases numbered 10, after V lost 0 bases and J lost 0 bases. The DNA of the CDR3 is TGCGCCAGCAGCTTGGCGCTATCCGGGACAGGATTGAACACTGAAGCTTTCTTT. Translation: CASSLALSGTGLNTEAFF.

The chain uses TRBV5-1 and TRBJ2-7, with TRBD1 as a possible D gene (5 bases). The CDR3 length is 14 residues. Trimming pared 7 bases from V and 2 bases from J, leaving 16 bases between. In germline, CDR1 is SGHRS, CDR2 YFSETQ. CDR3 amino acids: CASRDSGQAYEQYF. In nucleotides, the CDR3 is TGCGCCAGCCGCGACTCTGGACAAGCCTACGAGCAGTACTTC.

The rearrangement links TRBV14 to TRBJ1-2; D is ambiguous. V lost 1 base and J lost 2, with 5 bases in between. CDR3 size: 13 residues. Germline V CDR1 and CDR2: SGHDN, FVKESK. The CDR3 nucleotides read TGTGCCAGCAGCCAAGCGTTGAACTATGGCTACACCTTC. Protein sequence: CASSQALNYGYTF.

V gene TRBV5-6 combines with J gene TRBJ1-1; D possibly corresponds to TRBD1 (6 bases). The germline CDR1 and CDR2 sequences are SGHDT and YYEEEE. V was trimmed by 0 bases and J by 10 bases, leaving 16 bases between them. The CDR3 runs to 14 residues. The CDR3 DNA reads as TGTGCCAGCAGCTTGGCTGGAGGGGGTCCTGGAGCTTTCTTT. Its translation: CASSLAGGGPGAFF.

The chain links TRBV18 to TRBJ1-2; 8 positions match TRBD1. The CDR3 extends over 15 amino acids. Germline loops: CDR1 KGHSH, CDR2 LQKENI. After removal of 6 bases from V and 4 bases from J, the junction contained 10 bases not matched to a gene. The CDR3 is CASSPRTGTTYGYTF. The CDR3 DNA is TGTGCCAGCTCCCCAAGGACAGGGACAACCTATGGCTACACCTTC.

This clone appeared a single time. The chain has TRBV28 and TRBJ2-3; TRBD1 agrees at 8 bases. The junction had 5 bases not matched to a gene; V was cut back by 7 bases and J by 2 bases. The CDR3 is 14 residues long. Germline V gives CDR1 MDHEN, CDR2 SYDVKM. The chain's CDR3 is CASKTDRDTDTQYF. The CDR3 nucleotides are TGTGCCAGCAAGACGGACAGGGACACAGATACGCAGTATTTT.

For the CDR3, the DNA is TGTGCCAGTAGTATCGGGCGGGAGGCCGACTACGAGCAGTACTTC. Amino acid sequence: CASSIGREADYEQYF. The chain uses TRBV19 and TRBJ2-7; 8 nucleotides align to TRBD2. V was pared by 3 bases and J by 3 bases, with 7 bases of the junction left unmatched. The V gene's germline CDR1 is LNHDA and CDR2 SQIVND (reference sequence). There are 15 residues in the CDR3.

The chain is built from TRBV27 and TRBJ2-7; TRBD1 is a possible D gene (5 bases). Germline CDR1 and CDR2: MNHEY and SMNVEV (reference sequence). This CDR3 spans 15 amino acids. The V gene lost 5 bases and the J gene lost 1 base, with 15 bases spanning the gap. CDR3 sequence (DNA): TGTGCCAGCAGTCGAGACAGACTCCCATCCTACGAGCAGTACTTC. This encodes CASSRDRLPSYEQYF.

This chain links TRBV4-3 with TRBJ2-3, with a weak D call TRBD2 (5 bases). The CDR3 contains 18 residues. V lost 1 base, J lost 0 bases, and 17 bases lay in between. Germline V gene sequence: CDR1 LGHNA, CDR2 YSLEER. For the CDR3, the DNA is TGCGCCAGCAGCCAAGGCCCCCTGAGTAGCGCCAGCACAGATACGCAGTATTTT. Encoded protein: CASSQGPLSSASTDTQYF.

This chain links TRBV19 with TRBJ2-7, with 9 bases that match TRBD1. Germline trimming cut 5 bases from V and 3 bases from J; bases unmatched to any gene: 5. The germline V gene encodes CDR1 LNHDA and CDR2 SQIVND (reference sequence). There are 14 residues in the CDR3. The CDR3 bases are TGTGCCAGTAGTCGGACAGGGGACCTCTACGAGCAGTACTTC. Translating gives CASSRTGDLYEQYF.

The chain employs TRBV5-4 and TRBJ2-2, with D possibly TRBD1 on 6 matching bases. There are 16 residues in the CDR3. V was shortened by 2 bases and J by 3 bases, with 14 bases between the two germline ends. CDR1 is SGHNT, CDR2 YYREEE, per germline (reference sequence). The CDR3 nucleotides are TGTGCCAGCAGCTTCTTTGGGGGCGCGTACACCGGGGAGCTGTTTTTT. It codes for CASSFFGGAYTGELFF.